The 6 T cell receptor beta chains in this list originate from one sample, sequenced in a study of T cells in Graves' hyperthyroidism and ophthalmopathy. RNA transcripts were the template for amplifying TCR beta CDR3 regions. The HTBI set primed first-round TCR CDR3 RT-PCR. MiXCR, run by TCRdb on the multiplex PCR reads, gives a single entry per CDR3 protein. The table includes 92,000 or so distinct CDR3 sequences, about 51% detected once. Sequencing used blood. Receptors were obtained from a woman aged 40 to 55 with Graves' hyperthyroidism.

The CDR3 DNA is TGCAGTGCTCCCGGGACTAGCTCCTACGAGCAGTACTTC. This translates into CSAPGTSSYEQYF. J is TRBJ2-7 and V is TRBV20-1; 8 nucleotides line up with TRBD2. Germline CDR1 DFQATT, CDR2 SNEGSKA (reference sequence). The CDR3 runs 13 residues. The junction had 3 bases not matched to a gene; V was cut back by 5 bases and J by 0 bases.

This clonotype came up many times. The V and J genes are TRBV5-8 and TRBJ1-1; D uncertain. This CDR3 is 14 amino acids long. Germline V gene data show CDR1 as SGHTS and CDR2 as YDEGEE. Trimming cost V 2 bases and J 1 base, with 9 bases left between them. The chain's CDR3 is CASSLPSQNTEAFF. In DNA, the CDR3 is TGTGCCAGCAGCTTACCCTCCCAGAACACTGAAGCTTTCTTT.

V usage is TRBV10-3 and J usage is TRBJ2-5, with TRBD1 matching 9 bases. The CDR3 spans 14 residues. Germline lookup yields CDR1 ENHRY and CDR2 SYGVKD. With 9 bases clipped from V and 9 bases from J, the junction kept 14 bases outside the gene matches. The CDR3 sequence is CAIQTGGGGESQYF. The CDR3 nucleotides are TGTGCCATTCAAACAGGGGGCGGGGGCGAGTCCCAGTACTTC.

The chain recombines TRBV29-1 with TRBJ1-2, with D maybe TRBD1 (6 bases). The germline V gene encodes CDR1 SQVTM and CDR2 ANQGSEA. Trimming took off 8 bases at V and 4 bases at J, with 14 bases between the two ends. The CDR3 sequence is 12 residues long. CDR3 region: CSSVGDIYGYTF. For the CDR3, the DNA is TGCAGCTCCGTAGGGGACATCTATGGCTACACCTTC.

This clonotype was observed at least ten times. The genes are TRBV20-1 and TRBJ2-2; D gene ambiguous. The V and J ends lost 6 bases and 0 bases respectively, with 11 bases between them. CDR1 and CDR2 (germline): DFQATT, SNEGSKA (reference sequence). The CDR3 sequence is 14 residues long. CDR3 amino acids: CSASTGANTGELFF. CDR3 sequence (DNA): TGCAGTGCCAGCACGGGCGCGAACACCGGGGAGCTGTTTTTT.

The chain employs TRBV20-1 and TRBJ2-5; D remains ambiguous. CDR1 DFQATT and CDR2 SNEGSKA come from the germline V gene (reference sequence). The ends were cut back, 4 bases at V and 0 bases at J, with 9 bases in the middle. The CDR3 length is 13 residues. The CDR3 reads CSATSTYQETQYF. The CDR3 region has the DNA TGCAGTGCTACCTCAACGTACCAAGAGACCCAGTACTTC.